The 26 T cell receptor beta chains reported below all come from one sample, sequenced in a study of blood T cell repertoires in COVID-19. Method: immunoSEQ multiplex PCR; TCRdb's copy keeps in-frame clones and lacks some. The repertoire holds some 220,000 clones, with about nine tenths as singletons. Sequenced material: peripheral blood. The source is a man aged 30 to 45 with COVID-19, enrolled during active disease.

The chain couples TRBV3-1 (or the pseudogene TRBV3-2) to TRBJ2-5; D is possibly TRBD1 (6 bases). The CDR3 is 17 amino acids. Trimming stripped 1 base from V and 2 bases from J, with 17 bases between. The germline gives CDR1 LGHDT, CDR2 YNNKEL (reference sequence). CDR3 nucleotide sequence: TGTGCCAGCAGCCAAGGTTTTGCCGGGACACCTCAAGAGACCCAGTACTTC. Its translation: CASSQGFAGTPQETQYF.

A single count supports this clone. The V and J genes are TRBV10-3 and TRBJ2-7, with TRBD1 matching 9 bases. V gave up 4 bases and J gave up 0 bases; unmatched junction bases: 10. This CDR3 comprises 17 residues. Germline CDR1 ENHRY, CDR2 SYGVKD. The CDR3 is CAISATGGPLTSYEQYF. CDR3 nucleotide sequence: TGTGCCATCAGTGCGACAGGGGGTCCGCTGACCTCCTACGAGCAGTACTTC.

J is TRBJ1-1 and V is TRBV7-6, with 8 bases aligning to TRBD1. CDR1 is SGHVS and CDR2 is FNYEAQ in the germline V gene. Unmatched junction bases numbered 1, after V lost 0 bases and J lost 1 base. The CDR3 is made up of 15 amino acids. The DNA of the CDR3 is TGTGCCAGCAGCTTAGCGACAGGGGCGAACACTGAAGCTTTCTTT. As protein: CASSLATGANTEAFF.

The chain's CDR3 is CASSVTGSYEQYF. For the CDR3, the DNA is TGTGCCAGCAGCGTTACAGGGTCCTACGAGCAGTACTTC. V gene TRBV5-6 combines with J gene TRBJ2-7, with D possibly matching TRBD1 (6 bases). The length of the CDR3 is 13 residues. Germline CDR1 reads SGHDT; CDR2 reads YYEEEE. Trimming pared 4 bases from V and 1 base from J, leaving 9 bases between.

V is TRBV6-5 and J is TRBJ1-5; 8 bases are shared with TRBD1. Germline V CDR1 and CDR2: MNHEY, SVGAGI. V trimming: 5 bases; J trimming: 6 bases; junction bases outside the gene matches: 9. The CDR3 is 15 residues long. The CDR3 reads CASSPDRGAPQPQHF. The CDR3 DNA sequence: TGTGCCAGCAGTCCTGACAGGGGCGCTCCTCAGCCCCAGCATTTT.

The rearrangement links TRBV7-9 to TRBJ1-1; 7 bases map to TRBD1. The CDR3 runs to 17 residues. Trimming removed 1 base from V and 3 bases from J; junction bases left unmatched: 11. Looked up from germline, CDR1 is SEHNR and CDR2 is FQNEAQ (reference sequence). CDR3 in amino acids: CASSLGAYDRVHTEAFF. DNA of the CDR3: TGTGCCAGCAGCTTAGGGGCCTACGACAGGGTCCACACTGAAGCTTTCTTT.

The chain combines TRBV5-1 with TRBJ1-6; D may be TRBD1 (5 bases). The CDR3 extends over 15 amino acids. V was clipped by 4 bases and J by 4 bases, with 12 bases between them. CDR1 SGHRS and CDR2 YFSETQ come from the germline V gene. In DNA form, the CDR3 reads TGCGCCAGCAGCACTGACAGCCTTTATAATTCACCCCTCCACTTT. Translating gives CASSTDSLYNSPLHF.

The chain has TRBV4-1 and TRBJ2-4; 7 bases fit TRBD1. The length of the CDR3 is 15 residues. Trimming took 4 bases from V and 5 from J; bases not matched to a gene: 8. Germline values: CDR1 MGHRA, CDR2 YSYEKL. In nucleotides, the CDR3 is TGCGCCAGCAGCCCAGGCAGGGGGTCGGAAAACATTCAGTACTTC. Protein product: CASSPGRGSENIQYF.

This rearrangement joins TRBV6-5 to TRBJ2-7, with 8 positions matching TRBD2. V lost 2 bases and J lost 3; bases outside the gene matches: 9. The CDR3 is 16 residues long. Germline assignment: CDR1 MNHEY and CDR2 SVGAGI. Here the CDR3 reads CASSYAAGGAFYEQYF. CDR3 nucleotides: TGTGCCAGCAGTTACGCCGCGGGGGGCGCTTTCTACGAGCAGTACTTC.

The V call is TRBV4-1, the J call TRBJ1-2; 7 positions agree with TRBD1. Losses at the gene ends were 2 bases for V and 4 bases for J; bases not matched to a gene: 10. The CDR3 covers 16 residues. CDR1 MGHRA and CDR2 YSYEKL come from the germline V gene. The CDR3 region is CASSQPRQGSGYGYTF. CDR3 nucleotides: TGCGCCAGCAGCCAACCCCGACAGGGATCAGGCTATGGCTACACCTTC.

This clone has only one observation. J is TRBJ2-3 and V is TRBV7-2; D possibly corresponds to TRBD2 (6 bases). The germline V gene has CDR1 SGHTA and CDR2 FQGNSA. The length of the CDR3 is 16 residues. Trimming cost V 6 bases and J 1 base, with 17 bases left between them. The chain's CDR3 is CASRNSPPGGTDTQYF. CDR3 DNA sequence: TGTGCCAGCAGGAATAGCCCCCCGGGGGGCACAGATACGCAGTATTTT.

The V and J genes are TRBV3-1 (or the pseudogene TRBV3-2) and TRBJ2-1, with 7 bases fitting TRBD1. The junction had 10 bases not matched to a gene; V was cut back by 5 bases and J by 12 bases. Germline V gene lookup returns CDR1 LGHDT and CDR2 YNNKEL (reference sequence). The CDR3 runs 13 residues. The CDR3 sequence: CASSFEGAPGQFF. CDR3 sequence (DNA): TGTGCCAGCAGCTTTGAGGGGGCCCCGGGGCAGTTCTTC.

CDR3 DNA: TGTGCCAGCAGTACCAGACCGAGACAGGGGGGCAATGAGCAGTTCTTC. It is translated as CASSTRPRQGGNEQFF. The chain recombines TRBV6-6 with TRBJ2-1; 9 bases agree with TRBD1. The germline V gene has CDR1 MNHNY and CDR2 SVGAGI (reference sequence). The ends lost 5 bases at V and 6 bases at J; junction bases unmatched: 11. The CDR3 covers 16 residues.

V usage is TRBV4-1 and J usage is TRBJ1-3; D may be TRBD1 (6 bases). V was clipped by 2 bases and J by 4 bases, with 15 bases between them. From germline, CDR1 is MGHRA and CDR2 YSYEKL. The CDR3 contains 16 residues. The CDR3: CASSQPTGAGGNTIYF. For the CDR3, the DNA is TGCGCCAGCAGCCAACCGACAGGAGCGGGGGGAAACACCATATATTTT.

The chain has TRBV6-5 and TRBJ2-7; 9 positions agree with TRBD2. V was pared by 9 bases and J by 2 bases, with 5 bases of the junction left unmatched. This CDR3 has 13 amino acids. CDR1 is MNHEY, CDR2 SVGAGI, per germline. The CDR3 DNA reads as TGTGCCAGTCTTAGCGGGGGACCCTACGAGCAGTACTTC. Protein: CASLSGGPYEQYF.

The chain has TRBV7-9 and TRBJ2-7, with TRBD1 as a possible D gene (5 bases). CDR1 SEHNR and CDR2 FQNEAQ come from the germline V gene (reference sequence). The CDR3 is 12 amino acids. Between the trimmed V and J ends, which lost 3 bases and 5 bases, there was a span of 8 bases. CDR3 sequence: CASSFRVNEQYF. The DNA of the CDR3 is TGTGCCAGCAGCTTCAGGGTAAACGAGCAGTACTTC.

V gene TRBV7-9 combines with J gene TRBJ2-7, with TRBD2 matching 10 bases. The V gene's germline CDR1 is SEHNR and CDR2 FQNEAQ (reference sequence). The CDR3 totals 15 residues. The junction had 10 bases not matched to a gene; V was cut back by 4 bases and J by 7 bases. The CDR3 DNA reads as TGTGCCAGCAGCTCGGAGCGGGGGGGCCTAAAGGAGCAGTACTTC. Amino acid sequence: CASSSERGGLKEQYF.

The chain couples TRBV10-1 to TRBJ2-2; possible D gene TRBD1, 6 bases. Germline loops: CDR1 WNHNN, CDR2 SYGVQD (reference sequence). V lost 3 bases and J lost 5, with 7 bases in between. The CDR3 spans 13 residues. CDR3: CASSEQGTGELFF. CDR3 coding DNA: TGCGCCAGCAGTGAACAGGGAACCGGGGAGCTGTTTTTT.

The chain links TRBV6-4 to TRBJ1-1; D may be TRBD1 (6 bases). V was pared by 3 bases and J by 4 bases, with 9 bases between. Per the germline V gene, CDR1 is MRHNA and CDR2 is SNTAGT. The CDR3 is 13 residues long. The CDR3 protein is CASSEQGSTEAFF. The CDR3 DNA follows: TGTGCCAGCAGTGAACAGGGAAGCACTGAAGCTTTCTTT.

The gene calls are TRBV5-1 and TRBJ2-7, with D possibly TRBD2 on 7 matching bases. This CDR3 comprises 15 residues. Germline assignment: CDR1 SGHRS and CDR2 YFSETQ. Trimming cost V 5 bases and J 2 bases, with 17 bases left between them. Here the CDR3 reads CASSLWGGQTYEQYF. The CDR3 DNA reads as TGCGCCAGCAGTCTTTGGGGGGGACAAACCTACGAGCAGTACTTC.

The genes are TRBV18 and TRBJ1-1; D may be TRBD1 (5 bases). Trimming left V 3 bases short and J 2 bases short, with 7 bases between. Looked up from germline, CDR1 is KGHSH and CDR2 is LQKENI. The CDR3 sequence is 13 residues long. CDR3: CASSPDSNTEAFF. CDR3 DNA: TGTGCCAGCTCACCCGACAGCAACACTGAAGCTTTCTTT.

The CDR3 coding sequence is TGCGCCAGCAGCCCACAGGGTTCACCCCTCCACTTT. Amino acid sequence: CASSPQGSPLHF. The V and J genes are TRBV5-1 and TRBJ1-6; tentatively, D is TRBD1 (6 bases). Deletions cut 4 bases from V and 9 bases from J, with 8 bases between. The CDR3 runs to 12 residues. From germline, CDR1 is SGHRS and CDR2 YFSETQ.

This chain links TRBV6-5 with TRBJ2-7; 7 positions agree with TRBD1. CDR3 length: 16 residues. The germline V gene has CDR1 MNHEY and CDR2 SVGAGI. V lost 0 bases, J lost 0 bases, and 5 bases stayed unmatched. The CDR3 region is CASSYSGTVNSYEQYF. In DNA, the CDR3 is TGTGCCAGCAGTTACTCCGGGACAGTCAACTCCTACGAGCAGTACTTC.

V usage is TRBV6-6 and J usage is TRBJ1-5; weak D call: TRBD1 (5 bases). V was pared by 7 bases and J by 4 bases, with 11 bases between. The CDR3 consists of 13 residues. The germline V gene has CDR1 MNHNY and CDR2 SVGAGI (reference sequence). This chain's CDR3 is CASIGGRNQPQHF. Written as DNA, the CDR3 is TGTGCCAGCATCGGGGGGAGGAATCAGCCCCAGCATTTT.

V usage is TRBV7-6 and J usage is TRBJ2-1; maybe TRBD2 (6 bases). Germline V gives CDR1 SGHVS, CDR2 FNYEAQ. Trimming pared 3 bases from V and 7 bases from J, leaving 16 bases between. The CDR3 totals 15 residues. CDR3 residues: CASSFRRGGLNEQFF. The CDR3 bases are TGTGCCAGCAGCTTCAGAAGGGGAGGATTGAATGAGCAGTTCTTC.

This chain uses TRBV12-3 or TRBV12-4 with TRBJ1-1; the D is unclear. The CDR3 is 13 amino acids. Trimming took off 6 bases at V and 4 bases at J, with 12 bases between the two ends. CDR3 nucleotides: TGTGCCAGCAGCGTCGAAGCTCTCACTGAAGCTTTCTTT. Protein sequence: CASSVEALTEAFF.